This TCR beta chain is from a study of T cells after yellow fever vaccination. TCRdb fed the 5' RACE reads into MiXCR, producing one record per CDR3 protein. The sample holds 600,000 to 750,000 distinct CDR3 sequences, about 12% seen once. Germline V gene lookup returns CDR1 MNHEY and CDR2 SVGEGT. The V end was cut by 2 bases, the J end by 4 bases, with 6 bases between. The CDR3 covers 12 residues. The receptor was isolated from a man in his thirties or forties who received the YFV17D yellow fever vaccine. V usage is TRBV6-2 or TRBV6-3 and J usage is TRBJ2-7, with a possible D match to TRBD2 (5 bases). Sequences were derived from PBMCs, sampled on the day of the yellow fever booster vaccination. CDR3: CASSYLAYEQYF. Here the CDR3 DNA reads TGTGCCAGCAGTTACCTAGCTTACGAGCAGTACTTC.